The 21 T cell receptor beta chains below were found in one sample sequenced in a study of shared clonotypes between healthy human individuals (TCRdb year 2020). CD8 naive samples were obtained by positive selection for CCR7 among CD45RO-negative cells, yielding a CD45RA+CCR7+ population from which TemRA cells were excluded. The library relied on the immunoSEQ multiplex PCR assay. TCRdb limited this immuneACCESS table to in-frame rearrangements with V and J called. A share of clones is missing; checked studies link under half to unresolved V genes, and the rest is unexplained. The sample has over 750,000 clones on record, about 96% of them singletons. The top ten clonotypes cover over 0.2% of the sample. Sequenced input: naive CD8+ T cells sorted from blood. Interpreted using the paper, the cell subset or site label stands for: CD45RA+CCR7+. These receptor sequences come from a man aged 25 to 40 in good health.

Comment on this clone: This CDR3 is also generated by other DNA sequences in the sample. The chain employs TRBV6-5 and TRBJ2-2; 9 nucleotides line up with TRBD1. Germline V CDR1 and CDR2: MNHEY, SVGAGI. The V gene end was trimmed by 2 bases and the J gene end by 5 bases; junction bases not matched to a gene: 3. This CDR3 spans 15 amino acids. The CDR3 DNA sequence: TGTGCCAGCAGTTACGGACAGGGGACTACCGGGGAGCTGTTTTTT. Its translation is CASSYGQGTTGELFF.

V and J are TRBV27 and TRBJ2-1, with D maybe TRBD2 (5 bases). Germline V CDR1 and CDR2: MNHEY, SMNVEV (reference sequence). The V end was cut by 11 bases, the J end by 5 bases, with 16 bases between. The CDR3 consists of 13 residues. The CDR3 loop reads CAAERILNNEQFF. The CDR3, as DNA: TGTGCCGCGGAGCGGATACTCAACAATGAGCAGTTCTTC.

The V gene is TRBV2, the J gene TRBJ2-3, with a possible D match to TRBD2 (5 bases). Trimming cost V 3 bases and J 2 bases, with 36 bases left between them. This CDR3 region has 23 residues. Germline values: CDR1 SNHLY, CDR2 FYNNEI. The CDR3 region is CASSDLAAPSGVEEVIDTDTQYF. The CDR3 coding sequence is TGTGCCAGCAGTGACCTAGCAGCCCCGTCTGGGGTTGAAGAAGTCATTGACACAGATACGCAGTATTTT.

The rearrangement links TRBV7-2 to TRBJ2-1; 8 bases fit TRBD2. Germline V gene lookup returns CDR1 SGHTA and CDR2 FQGNSA. This CDR3 contains 16 residues. V was pared by 5 bases and J by 3 bases, with 9 bases of the junction left unmatched. In DNA, the CDR3 is TGTGCCAGCAGCGCAGCGGGAGTCCGTATCTACAATGAGCAGTTCTTC. This encodes CASSAAGVRIYNEQFF.

This clone was detected once. This rearrangement joins TRBV29-1 to TRBJ2-5; possible D gene TRBD1, 5 bases. CDR1 is SQVTM and CDR2 is ANQGSEA in the germline V gene. V was clipped by 1 base and J by 5 bases, with 17 bases between them. The CDR3 is 15 residues long. The DNA for the CDR3 is TGCAGCGTTGAAGTTCGACAGAAAATGTCGGAGACCCAGTACTTC. It is translated as CSVEVRQKMSETQYF. The full variable domain, completed using reference TRBV29-1 and TRBJ2-5, is SAVISQKPSRDICQRGTSLTIQCQVDSQVTMMFWYRQQPGQSLTLIATANQGSEATYESGFVIDKFPISRPNLTFSTLTVSNMSPEDSSIYLCSVEVRQKMSETQYFGPGTRLLVL.

The chain has TRBV4-1 and TRBJ1-2, with TRBD1 identical over 10 bases. Losses at the gene ends were 2 bases for V and 2 bases for J; bases not matched to a gene: 2. Germline V gene sequence: CDR1 MGHRA, CDR2 YSYEKL. This CDR3 contains 15 residues. The CDR3 DNA reads as TGCGCCAGCAGCCAAACGACAGGGGGCAACTATGGCTACACCTTC. Translation: CASSQTTGGNYGYTF.

The gene calls are TRBV7-6 and TRBJ2-3, with 9 bases aligning to TRBD1. V lost 5 bases, J lost 2 bases, and 14 bases stayed unmatched. Germline CDR1 reads SGHVS; CDR2 reads FNYEAQ. CDR3 length: 18 residues. This CDR3 is CASSERTGENQDTDTQYF. As DNA, the CDR3 is TGTGCCAGCAGCGAACGGACAGGGGAAAACCAAGACACAGATACGCAGTATTTT.

The chain uses TRBV2 and TRBJ2-7; 9 nucleotides match TRBD1. The V segment lost 5 bases and the J segment 4 bases; nucleotides outside the gene matches: 3. The length of the CDR3 is 13 residues. CDR1 and CDR2 (germline): SNHLY, FYNNEI. The chain's CDR3 is CASSRGQGYEQYF. The CDR3, as DNA: TGTGCCAGCAGTAGGGGACAGGGTTACGAGCAGTACTTC.

The chain links TRBV28 to TRBJ2-5, with 8 bases that match TRBD1. This CDR3 contains 14 residues. The V gene end was trimmed by 5 bases and the J gene end by 4 bases; junction bases not matched to a gene: 6. The germline V gene encodes CDR1 MDHEN and CDR2 SYDVKM. CDR3 region: CASSRRTGRETQYF. CDR3 DNA: TGTGCCAGCAGTCGTAGGACAGGGCGAGAGACCCAGTACTTC.

V is TRBV5-4 and J is TRBJ2-1, with 7 bases aligning to TRBD2. The CDR3 has 13 amino acids. CDR1 is SGHNT and CDR2 is YYREEE in the germline V gene (reference sequence). V was pared by 4 bases and J by 8 bases, with 6 bases of the junction left unmatched. CDR3 sequence (DNA): TGTGCCAGCAGCACCCAGGGAGGGGATGAGCAGTTCTTC. The encoded protein is CASSTQGGDEQFF.

V is TRBV5-4 and J is TRBJ2-7, with 7 bases identical to TRBD1. Germline V lookup: CDR1 SGHNT, CDR2 YYREEE (reference sequence). The CDR3 extends over 14 amino acids. With 2 bases clipped from V and 9 bases from J, the junction kept 11 bases outside the gene matches. The CDR3 DNA reads TGTGCCAGCAGCTTAAGGGGGACAGTCGGCGGGCAGTACTTC. Residues: CASSLRGTVGGQYF.

J is TRBJ2-7 and V is TRBV7-6; D uncertain. The CDR3 has 15 residues. CDR1 and CDR2 (germline): SGHVS, FNYEAQ. V was trimmed by 1 base and J by 0 bases, leaving 10 bases between them. The CDR3 sequence: CASSLEGNPSYEQYF. In DNA, the CDR3 is TGTGCCAGCAGCTTAGAGGGCAACCCCTCCTACGAGCAGTACTTC.

This sequence joins TRBV10-3 and TRBJ2-1; D is possibly TRBD1 (5 bases). Trimming shortened V by 2 bases and J by 0 bases, and 8 bases separated the two germline ends. In germline, CDR1 is ENHRY, CDR2 SYGVKD. This CDR3 comprises 15 residues. The CDR3 is CAISEDSSSYNEQFF. Written as DNA, the CDR3 is TGTGCCATCAGTGAGGACAGCAGCTCCTACAATGAGCAGTTCTTC.

This clone was seen once. This chain joins TRBV30 and TRBJ2-5, with a tentative D call TRBD1 (5 bases). Germline lookup yields CDR1 GTSNPN and CDR2 SVGIG (reference sequence). The length of the CDR3 is 14 residues. V gave up 3 bases and J gave up 2 bases, with 13 bases separating them. The CDR3 DNA follows: TGTGCCTGGAGGCCTAAACAGGATCAAGAGACCCAGTACTTC. Translation gives CAWRPKQDQETQYF.

In this sample, this clone turned up once. The chain couples TRBV18 to TRBJ2-2; D is uncertain. Trimming removed 4 bases at V and 3 bases at J, with 15 bases between. The CDR3 length is 16 residues. Germline assignment: CDR1 KGHSH and CDR2 LQKENI. The DNA for the CDR3 is TGTGCCAGCTCACTATACAACCGAGGCGACACCGGGGAGCTGTTTTTT. As protein: CASSLYNRGDTGELFF.

DNA for the CDR3: TGTGCCAGCAGCTATGGCGTAAGCGAAAAACTGTTTTTT. Translating gives CASSYGVSEKLFF. This rearrangement joins TRBV7-6 to TRBJ1-4; D unresolved. Between the trimmed V and J ends, which lost 4 bases and 8 bases, there was a span of 11 bases. The germline CDR1 and CDR2 sequences are SGHVS and FNYEAQ. The CDR3 sequence is 13 residues long.

V gene TRBV4-1 combines with J gene TRBJ2-5, with TRBD1 identical over 12 bases. V shed 4 bases and J 5 bases; nucleotides not matched to a gene: 5. Germline values: CDR1 MGHRA, CDR2 YSYEKL. This CDR3 has 15 amino acids. CDR3 bases: TGCGCCAGCAGCCTGTTAGGGACAGGGGGCGAGACCCAGTACTTC. It translates to CASSLLGTGGETQYF.

This chain uses TRBV25-1 with TRBJ2-7; D is perhaps TRBD2 (6 bases). This CDR3 comprises 15 residues. Trimming took off 3 bases at V and 0 bases at J, with 12 bases between the two ends. Per the germline V gene, CDR1 is MGHDK and CDR2 is SYGVNS. CDR3 sequence reads: CASSDVNGSSYEQYF. The CDR3 DNA follows: TGTGCCAGCAGTGACGTGAACGGGAGCTCCTACGAGCAGTACTTC.

The rearrangement uses TRBV9 and TRBJ1-1; D remains ambiguous. This CDR3 is 17 amino acids long. Germline V gene sequence: CDR1 SGDLS, CDR2 YYNGEE. V dropped 0 bases and J dropped 5 bases, with 20 bases sitting between them. This chain's CDR3 is CASSVEETTPVGTEAFF. As DNA, the CDR3 is TGTGCCAGCAGCGTAGAGGAGACAACTCCCGTGGGGACTGAAGCTTTCTTT.

The rearrangement joins TRBV28 to TRBJ2-5; 10 bases align to TRBD1. The germline V gene has CDR1 MDHEN and CDR2 SYDVKM. Unmatched junction bases numbered 0, after V lost 8 bases and J lost 3 bases. This CDR3 has 12 residues. The CDR3 DNA follows: TGTGCCAGCGGACAGGGGGAAGAGACCCAGTACTTC. This codes for CASGQGEETQYF.

J is TRBJ2-1 and V is TRBV7-4, with 7 nucleotides matching TRBD2. Unmatched junction bases numbered 8, after V lost 1 base and J lost 2 bases. The V gene's germline CDR1 is SGHVT and CDR2 SQSDAQ. The CDR3 loop spans 17 amino acids. DNA of the CDR3: TGTGCCAGCAGCTTAGGGGCCGGGCGGGAGCCCTACAATGAGCAGTTCTTC. Translation gives CASSLGAGREPYNEQFF.